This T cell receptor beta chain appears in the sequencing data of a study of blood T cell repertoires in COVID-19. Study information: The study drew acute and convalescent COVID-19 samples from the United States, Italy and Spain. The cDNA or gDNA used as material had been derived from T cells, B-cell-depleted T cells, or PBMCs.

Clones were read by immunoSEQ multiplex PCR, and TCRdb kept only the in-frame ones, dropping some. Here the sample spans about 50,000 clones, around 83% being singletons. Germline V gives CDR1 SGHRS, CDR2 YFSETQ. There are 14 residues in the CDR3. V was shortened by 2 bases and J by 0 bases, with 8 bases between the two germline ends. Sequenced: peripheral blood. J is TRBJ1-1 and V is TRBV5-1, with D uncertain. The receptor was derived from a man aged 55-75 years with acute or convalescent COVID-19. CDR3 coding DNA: TGCGCCAGCAGCTTCGCAGGCCTGAACACTGAAGCTTTCTTT. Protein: CASSFAGLNTEAFF.